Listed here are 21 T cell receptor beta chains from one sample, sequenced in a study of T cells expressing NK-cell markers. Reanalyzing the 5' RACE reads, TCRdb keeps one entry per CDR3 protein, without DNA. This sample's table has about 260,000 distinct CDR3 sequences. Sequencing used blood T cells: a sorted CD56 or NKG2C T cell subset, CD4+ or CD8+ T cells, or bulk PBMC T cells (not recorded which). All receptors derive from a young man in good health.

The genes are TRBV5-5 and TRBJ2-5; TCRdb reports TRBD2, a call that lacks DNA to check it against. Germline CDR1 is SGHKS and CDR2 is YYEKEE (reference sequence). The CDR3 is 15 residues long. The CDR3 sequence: CASSLVSGGQETQYF.

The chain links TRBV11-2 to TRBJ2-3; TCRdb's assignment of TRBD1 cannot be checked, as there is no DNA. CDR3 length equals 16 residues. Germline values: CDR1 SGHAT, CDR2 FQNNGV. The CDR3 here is CASSPGTGVRQDTQYF. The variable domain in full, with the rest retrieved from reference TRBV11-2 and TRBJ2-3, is EAGVAQSPRYKIIEKRQSVAFWCNPISGHATLYWYQQILGQGPKLLIQFQNNGVVDDSQLPKDRFSAERLKGVDSTLKIQPAKLEDSAVYLCASSPGTGVRQDTQYFGPGTRLTVL.

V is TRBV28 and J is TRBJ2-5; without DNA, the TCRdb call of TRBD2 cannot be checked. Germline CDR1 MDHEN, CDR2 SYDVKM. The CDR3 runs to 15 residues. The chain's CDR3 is CASSKVAGGAETQYF.

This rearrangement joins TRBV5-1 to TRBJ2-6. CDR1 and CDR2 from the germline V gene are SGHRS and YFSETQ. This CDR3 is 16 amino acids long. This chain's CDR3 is CASSLELLHGANVLTF.

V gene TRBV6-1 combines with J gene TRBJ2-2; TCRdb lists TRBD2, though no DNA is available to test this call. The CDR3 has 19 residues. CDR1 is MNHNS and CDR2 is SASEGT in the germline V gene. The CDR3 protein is CASSRPGLAGPRPTGELFF.

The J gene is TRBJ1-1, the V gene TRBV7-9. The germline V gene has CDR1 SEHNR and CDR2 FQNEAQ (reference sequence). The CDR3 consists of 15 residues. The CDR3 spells CASSLAPGDGFEAFF.

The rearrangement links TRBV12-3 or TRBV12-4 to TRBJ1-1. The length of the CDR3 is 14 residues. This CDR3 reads CASSSGGLNTEAFF.

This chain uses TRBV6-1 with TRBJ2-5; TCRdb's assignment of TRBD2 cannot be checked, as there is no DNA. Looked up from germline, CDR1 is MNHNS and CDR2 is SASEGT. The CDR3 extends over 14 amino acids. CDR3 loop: CASNPGSGAWTQYF.

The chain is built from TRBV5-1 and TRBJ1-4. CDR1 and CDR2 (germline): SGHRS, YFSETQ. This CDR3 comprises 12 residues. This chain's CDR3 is CASSLEREKLFF.

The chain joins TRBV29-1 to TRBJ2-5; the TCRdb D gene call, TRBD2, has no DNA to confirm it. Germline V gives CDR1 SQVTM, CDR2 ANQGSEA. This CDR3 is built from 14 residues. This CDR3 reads CSVSRIGRQETQYF.

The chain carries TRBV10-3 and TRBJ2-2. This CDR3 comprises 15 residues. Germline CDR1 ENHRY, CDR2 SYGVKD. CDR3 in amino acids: CAISGPILGTGELFF.

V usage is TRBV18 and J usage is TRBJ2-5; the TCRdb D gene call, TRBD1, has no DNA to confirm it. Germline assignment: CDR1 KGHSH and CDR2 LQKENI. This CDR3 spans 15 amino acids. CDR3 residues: CASSLRPGSQETQYF.

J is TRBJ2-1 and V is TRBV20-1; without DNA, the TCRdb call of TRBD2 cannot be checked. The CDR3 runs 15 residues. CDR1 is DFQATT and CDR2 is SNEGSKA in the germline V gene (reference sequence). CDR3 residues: CSARDLLAGATGQFF.

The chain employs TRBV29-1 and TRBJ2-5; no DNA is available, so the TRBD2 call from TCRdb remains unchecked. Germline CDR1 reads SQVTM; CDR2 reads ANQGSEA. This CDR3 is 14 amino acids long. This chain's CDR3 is CSAGLSGTGETQYF. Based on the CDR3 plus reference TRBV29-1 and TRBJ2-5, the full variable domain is SAVISQKPSRDICQRGTSLTIQCQVDSQVTMMFWYRQQPGQSLTLIATANQGSEATYESGFVIDKFPISRPNLTFSTLTVSNMSPEDSSIYLCSAGLSGTGETQYFGPGTRLLVL.

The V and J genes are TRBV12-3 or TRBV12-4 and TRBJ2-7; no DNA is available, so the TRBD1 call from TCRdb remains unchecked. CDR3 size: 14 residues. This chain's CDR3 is CASSWGSSVNEQYF.

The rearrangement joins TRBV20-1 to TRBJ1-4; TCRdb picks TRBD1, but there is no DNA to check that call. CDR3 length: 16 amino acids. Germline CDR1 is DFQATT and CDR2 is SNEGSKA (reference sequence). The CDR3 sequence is CSARDYEGRGNEKLFF.

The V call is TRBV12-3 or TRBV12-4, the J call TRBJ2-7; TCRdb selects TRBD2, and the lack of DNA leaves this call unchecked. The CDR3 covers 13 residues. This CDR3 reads CASSSNRDSRQYF.

This CDR3 is CASSGTGSTYEQYF. The J gene is TRBJ2-7, the V gene TRBV7-2; TCRdb's D gene call, TRBD1, goes unchecked for lack of DNA. This CDR3 spans 14 amino acids. Germline V gives CDR1 SGHTA, CDR2 FQGNSA.

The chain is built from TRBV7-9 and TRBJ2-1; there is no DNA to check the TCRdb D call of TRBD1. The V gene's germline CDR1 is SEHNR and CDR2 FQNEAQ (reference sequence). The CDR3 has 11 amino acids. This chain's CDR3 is CASSLGDGQFF. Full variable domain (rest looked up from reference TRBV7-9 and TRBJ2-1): DTGVSQNPRHKITKRGQNVTFRCDPISEHNRLYWYRQTLGQGPEFLTYFQNEAQLEKSRLLSDRFSAERPKGSFSTLEIQRTEQGDSAMYLCASSLGDGQFFGPGTRLTVL.

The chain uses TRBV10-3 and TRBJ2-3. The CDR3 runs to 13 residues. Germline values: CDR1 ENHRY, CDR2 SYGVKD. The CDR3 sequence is CAISSLQSDTQYF.

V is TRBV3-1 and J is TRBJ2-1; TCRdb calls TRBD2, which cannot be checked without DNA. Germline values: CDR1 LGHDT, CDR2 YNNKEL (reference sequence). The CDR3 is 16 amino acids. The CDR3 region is CASSQETLAGSNEQFF.